This TCR beta chain is drawn from a study of siplizumab effects on memory and regulatory T cells. Looked up from germline, CDR1 is LNHDA and CDR2 is SQIVND (reference sequence). Trimming removed 10 bases at V and 11 bases at J, with 18 bases between. The CDR3 spans 12 residues. Remarks on this clone: Its antigen is as yet unknown.

Clones were read by immunoSEQ multiplex PCR, and TCRdb kept only the in-frame ones, dropping some. The table has 100,000 to 110,000 clones, more than 85% seen once. Notes on the study in general: Contribution to the alloresponse seemed major for naive T cells, which also seemed more diverse than memory cells. Siplizumab significantly reduced alloreactive sequences traceable to unstimulated CD4+ memory cells.

Sample: CD4+ T cells sorted from blood. The chain is built from TRBV19 and TRBJ1-3, with D unresolved. The clonotype originates from a human donor in good health. This CDR3 is CATLQTKGSIYF. In nucleotides, the CDR3 is TGTGCCACTCTTCAGACGAAAGGCTCCATATATTTT.